One sample yielded the 18 T cell receptor beta chains listed below, sequenced in a study of blood T cell repertoires in COVID-19. Using immunoSEQ multiplex PCR, the repertoire was profiled, and TCRdb retains in-frame clones only, with some absent. Of a few hundred thousand clones in the sample, 85% to 90% were seen once. The sequenced material came from PBMCs or T cells enriched from blood (not recorded which). The receptors shown here come from a woman aged 45-60 years who had recovered from COVID-19.

This clone was seen once. This chain uses TRBV3-1 (or the pseudogene TRBV3-2) with TRBJ2-7; 9 nucleotides match TRBD2. V was clipped by 4 bases and J by 2 bases; unmatched bases: 9. Germline-derived CDR1 and CDR2 are LGHDT and YNNKEL (reference sequence). The CDR3 runs to 16 residues. CDR3 in DNA: TGTGCCAGCAGCCCCTCGGGGGGCGGGAGGGCCTACGAGCAGTACTTC. This codes for CASSPSGGGRAYEQYF.

This chain connects TRBV12-3 or TRBV12-4 to TRBJ2-5; D remains ambiguous. Trimming cost V 2 bases and J 1 base, with 5 bases left between them. CDR3 size: 13 residues. CDR3 residues: CASSLQAQETQYF. CDR3 nucleotides: TGTGCCAGCAGTTTACAAGCCCAAGAGACCCAGTACTTC.

The chain joins TRBV5-1 to TRBJ2-2; a weak D match, TRBD2 (5 bases). V was shortened by 4 bases and J by 3 bases, with 16 bases between the two germline ends. Germline-derived CDR1 and CDR2 are SGHRS and YFSETQ. This CDR3 contains 16 residues. The CDR3 reads CASSRPEALDTGELFF. Written as DNA, the CDR3 is TGCGCCAGCAGCCGTCCGGAGGCCCTCGACACCGGGGAGCTGTTTTTT.

The V and J genes are TRBV5-1 and TRBJ2-6; unclear D gene. This CDR3 region has 15 residues. CDR1 is SGHRS and CDR2 is YFSETQ in the germline V gene. V lost 1 base to trimming and J lost 0 bases, with 5 bases between them. The chain's CDR3 is CASSLIASGANVLTF. DNA of the CDR3: TGCGCCAGCAGCTTGATAGCCTCTGGGGCCAACGTCCTGACTTTC.

The sample holds a few counts of this clone. The genes are TRBV5-6 and TRBJ1-3, with D unresolved. The CDR3 covers 17 residues. Germline-derived CDR1 and CDR2 are SGHDT and YYEEEE. V was pared by 0 bases and J by 0 bases, with 13 bases between. The DNA for the CDR3 is TGTGCCAGCAGCTTGGGTGCTAAGCGTTACTCTGGAAACACCATATATTTT. Translating it yields CASSLGAKRYSGNTIYF.

J is TRBJ2-1 and V is TRBV19, with a possible D match to TRBD1 (6 bases). From germline, CDR1 is LNHDA and CDR2 SQIVND (reference sequence). Trimming took off 6 bases at V and 6 bases at J, with 15 bases between the two ends. CDR3 length: 14 residues. The CDR3 sequence: CASSPRLGGNEQFF. CDR3 coding DNA: TGTGCCAGTAGCCCCCGGTTAGGGGGCAATGAGCAGTTCTTC.

This clone was observed a few times. The gene calls are TRBV5-1 and TRBJ2-7; 8 bases map to TRBD1. CDR3 size: 14 residues. Germline lookup yields CDR1 SGHRS and CDR2 YFSETQ. V lost 3 bases to trimming and J lost 5 bases; unmatched junction nucleotides: 7. The CDR3 bases are TGCGCCAGCAGCTCGAGGACAGGGTCCGACGAGCAGTACTTC. Its translation is CASSSRTGSDEQYF.

The chain joins TRBV27 to TRBJ1-6; 7 bases are a match to TRBD1. The V and J ends lost 4 bases and 10 bases, in that order; junction bases with no gene match: 7. Germline lookup yields CDR1 MNHEY and CDR2 SMNVEV (reference sequence). The CDR3 is 14 residues long. This chain's CDR3 is CASSWAGGLSPLHF. DNA for the CDR3: TGTGCCAGCAGTTGGGCAGGGGGTTTGTCACCCCTCCACTTT.

This clone has a single count. The rearrangement links TRBV10-3 to TRBJ1-2; D gene ambiguous. CDR1 is ENHRY and CDR2 is SYGVKD in the germline V gene. The V end lost 3 bases, the J end lost 8 bases, and 10 bases lay between the germline ends. The CDR3 consists of 12 residues. CDR3 DNA: TGTGCCATCAGTGATGCCTCTAAGGGCTACACCTTC. Translation: CAISDASKGYTF.

This CDR3 is CASSARGRFMNTEAFF. DNA for the CDR3: TGTGCCAGCAGTGCCAGGGGGCGATTCATGAACACTGAAGCTTTCTTT. V gene TRBV27 combines with J gene TRBJ1-1; 8 bases are shared with TRBD1. V shed 5 bases and J 0 bases; nucleotides not matched to a gene: 8. This CDR3 has 16 residues. Germline V gives CDR1 MNHEY, CDR2 SMNVEV (reference sequence).

The chain is built from TRBV5-1 and TRBJ2-2; TRBD2 matches at 10 bases. V trimming: 4 bases; J trimming: 7 bases; junction bases outside the gene matches: 7. The CDR3 has 15 amino acids. CDR1 and CDR2 from the germline V gene are SGHRS and YFSETQ. CDR3: CASSLLAGDGGELFF. The CDR3, as DNA: TGCGCCAGCAGCCTGCTAGCGGGAGACGGCGGGGAGCTGTTTTTT.

This chain uses TRBV7-3 with TRBJ2-2, with D possibly TRBD2 on 5 matching bases. Germline CDR1 reads SGHTA; CDR2 reads FQGTGA. CDR3 length equals 13 residues. V was pared by 5 bases and J by 7 bases, with 11 bases between. In DNA, the CDR3 is TGTGCCAGCAGCCCCAGCGGCGGCGGGGAGCTGTTTTTT. This encodes CASSPSGGGELFF.

This rearrangement joins TRBV15 to TRBJ2-1, with D unclear. The germline CDR1 and CDR2 sequences are LNHNV and YYDKDF (reference sequence). The CDR3 is 12 residues long. V gave up 1 base and J gave up 12 bases, with 10 bases separating them. The CDR3 nucleotides read TGTGCCACCAGCAGAGCGGTAGCCCCGCAGTTCTTC. Encoded protein: CATSRAVAPQFF.

The V call is TRBV5-6, the J call TRBJ1-1, with TRBD1 matching over 8 bases. This CDR3 contains 14 residues. Germline assignment: CDR1 SGHDT and CDR2 YYEEEE. Trimming at V came to 3 bases and at J to 1 base, leaving 2 bases not matched to a gene. The CDR3 spells CASSWDRPNTEAFF. The CDR3 DNA sequence: TGTGCCAGCAGCTGGGACAGGCCGAACACTGAAGCTTTCTTT. Full variable domain (outside the CDR3, taken from reference TRBV5-6 and TRBJ1-1): DAGVTQSPTHLIKTRGQQVTLRCSPKSGHDTVSWYQQALGQGPQFIFQYYEEEERQRGNFPDRFSGHQFPNYSSELNVNALLLGDSALYLCASSWDRPNTEAFFGQGTRLTVV.

A few counts support this clone. Here the CDR3 reads CASSQVLSYNEQFF. The CDR3 nucleotides read TGTGCCAGCAGCCAAGTCTTGAGTTACAATGAGCAGTTCTTC. The chain is built from TRBV4-2 and TRBJ2-1; D ambiguous. The germline gives CDR1 LGHNA, CDR2 YNFKEQ. With 1 base removed from V and 4 bases from J, the gap between germline ends came to 8 bases. The CDR3 runs 14 residues.

This clone was observed a few times. This sample also contains other DNA sequences that code for the same CDR3. The genes are TRBV7-9 and TRBJ1-1; D gene uncertain. The germline V gene encodes CDR1 SEHNR and CDR2 FQNEAQ (reference sequence). With 2 bases removed from V and 8 bases from J, the gap between germline ends came to 6 bases. This CDR3 contains 11 residues. This CDR3 is CASSLRAEAFF. CDR3 nucleotides: TGTGCCAGCAGCTTACGAGCAGAAGCTTTCTTT. Full variable domain (outside the CDR3, taken from reference TRBV7-9 and TRBJ1-1): DTGVSQNPRHKITKRGQNVTFRCDPISEHNRLYWYRQTLGQGPEFLTYFQNEAQLEKSRLLSDRFSAERPKGSFSTLEIQRTEQGDSAMYLCASSLRAEAFFGQGTRLTVV.

V and J are TRBV28 and TRBJ2-2; TRBD2 aligns across 7 bases. The CDR3 spans 15 residues. CDR1 is MDHEN, CDR2 SYDVKM, per germline. The trim removed 6 bases at V and 5 bases at J, leaving 9 bases unmatched. In nucleotides, the CDR3 is TGTGCCAGCAGGGAAGGACTAGATTCAACCGGGGAGCTGTTTTTT. It yields the protein CASREGLDSTGELFF. The variable domain in full, completed from reference TRBV28 and TRBJ2-2, reads DVKVTQSSRYLVKRTGEKVFLECVQDMDHENMFWYRQDPGLGLRLIYFSYDVKMKEKGDIPEGYSVSREKKERFSLILESASTNQTSMYLCASREGLDSTGELFFGEGSRLTVL.

The chain employs TRBV11-2 and TRBJ2-7; 8 nucleotides line up with TRBD2. CDR3 size: 14 residues. Germline V gives CDR1 SGHAT, CDR2 FQNNGV. The trim removed 2 bases at V and 6 bases at J, leaving 6 bases unmatched. CDR3 coding DNA: TGTGCCAGCAGCTTAACTAGCGGAGTGGTCGAGCAGTACTTC. It is translated as CASSLTSGVVEQYF.